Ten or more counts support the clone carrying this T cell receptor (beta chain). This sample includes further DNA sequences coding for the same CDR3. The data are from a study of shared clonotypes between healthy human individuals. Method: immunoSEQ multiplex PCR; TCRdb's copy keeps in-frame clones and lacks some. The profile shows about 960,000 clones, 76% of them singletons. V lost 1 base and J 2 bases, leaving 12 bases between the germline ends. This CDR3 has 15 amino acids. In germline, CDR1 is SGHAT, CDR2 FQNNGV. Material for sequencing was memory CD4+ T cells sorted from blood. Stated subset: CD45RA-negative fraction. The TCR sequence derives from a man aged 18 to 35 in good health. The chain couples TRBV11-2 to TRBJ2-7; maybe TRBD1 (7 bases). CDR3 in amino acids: CASSLGQGLTYEQYF. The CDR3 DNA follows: TGTGCCAGCAGCTTAGGACAGGGACTCACCTACGAGCAGTACTTC.